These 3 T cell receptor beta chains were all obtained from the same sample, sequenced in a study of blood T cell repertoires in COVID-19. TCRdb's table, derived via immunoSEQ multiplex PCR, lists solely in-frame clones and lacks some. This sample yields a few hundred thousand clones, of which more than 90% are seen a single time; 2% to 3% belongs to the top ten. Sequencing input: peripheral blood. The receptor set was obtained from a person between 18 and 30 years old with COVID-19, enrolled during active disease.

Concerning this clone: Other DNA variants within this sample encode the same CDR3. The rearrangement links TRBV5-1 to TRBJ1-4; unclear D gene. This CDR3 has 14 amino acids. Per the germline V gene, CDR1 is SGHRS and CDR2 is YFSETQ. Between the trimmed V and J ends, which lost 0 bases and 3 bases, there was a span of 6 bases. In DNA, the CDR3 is TGCGCCAGCAGCTTGGAAGGAGCTAATGAAAAACTGTTTTTT. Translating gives CASSLEGANEKLFF.

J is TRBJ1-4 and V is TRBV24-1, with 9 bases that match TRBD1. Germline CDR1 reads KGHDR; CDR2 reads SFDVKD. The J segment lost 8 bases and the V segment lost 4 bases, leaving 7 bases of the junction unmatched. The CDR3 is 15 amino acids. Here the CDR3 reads CATSESDRGREKLFF. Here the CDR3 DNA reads TGTGCCACCAGTGAGTCGGACAGGGGAAGAGAAAAACTGTTTTTT.

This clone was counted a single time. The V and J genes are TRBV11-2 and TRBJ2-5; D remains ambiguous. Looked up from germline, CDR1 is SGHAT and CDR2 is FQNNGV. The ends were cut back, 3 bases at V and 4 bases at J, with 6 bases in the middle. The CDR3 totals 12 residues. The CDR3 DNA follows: TGTGCCAGCAGCTTCTCGCGAGAGACCCAGTACTTC. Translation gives CASSFSRETQYF.